The rows below give T cell receptor beta chains drawn from one sample of a study of identical twins. TCRdb re-derived calls from the 5' RACE reads in MiXCR, one entry per CDR3 protein. The data show hundreds of thousands of distinct CDR3 sequences, about 18% seen once. The same specimen was also included in a second study, on T cells expressing NK-cell markers.

The material sequenced was PBMCs. Source of these receptors: a woman between 18 and 29 years old in good health. The CDR3 runs from the conserved cysteine through the conserved F or W. The D gene is left open where the match is weak. Only part of the rows carry a size: once, few, many, or a class if the clone is expanded.

V: TRBV27
size: few
J: TRBJ2-7
D: TRBD2
CDR3: CASRITSGASITEQYF
DNA: TGTGCCAGCAGGATAACTAGCGGGGCCTCTATTACCGAGCAGTACTTC

V: TRBV10-1
size: NA
J: TRBJ2-7
D: NA
CDR3: CASSEIREQYF
DNA: TGCGCCAGCAGTGAGATTCGGGAGCAGTACTTC

V: TRBV29-1
size: few
J: TRBJ2-3
D: NA
CDR3: CSVARRPSTDTQYF
DNA: TGCAGCGTTGCCAGGCGTCCTAGCACAGATACGCAGTATTTT

V: TRBV20-1
size: many
J: TRBJ2-5
D: TRBD2
CDR3: CSARGRLAGGRETQYF
DNA: TGCAGTGCTAGAGGCCGACTAGCGGGAGGGCGTGAGACCCAGTACTTC

V: TRBV5-6
size: NA
J: TRBJ1-1
D: NA
CDR3: CASSLVDRATEAFF
DNA: TGTGCCAGCAGCTTGGTTGACAGAGCCACTGAAGCTTTCTTT

V: TRBV5-1
size: many
J: TRBJ2-5
D: NA
CDR3: CASSLELVQETQYF
DNA: TGCGCCAGCAGCTTGGAACTGGTCCAAGAGACCCAGTACTTC

V: TRBV27
size: NA
J: TRBJ1-5
D: TRBD1
CDR3: CASSITGGNQPQHF
DNA: TGTGCCAGCAGTATAACAGGGGGCAATCAGCCCCAGCATTTT

V: TRBV6-1
size: few
J: TRBJ1-2
D: NA
CDR3: CASSGRQIPYGYTF
DNA: TGTGCCAGCAGTGGGAGACAGATTCCCTATGGCTACACCTTC

V: TRBV7-2
size: many
J: TRBJ2-1
D: NA
CDR3: CASSLGTGTYNEQFF
DNA: TGTGCCAGCAGCTTAGGAACAGGGACCTACAATGAGCAGTTCTTC

V: TRBV20-1
size: NA
J: TRBJ2-7
D: NA
CDR3: CSARGAGYYEQYF
DNA: TGCAGTGCCCGAGGCGCAGGGTACTACGAGCAGTACTTC

V: TRBV15
size: NA
J: TRBJ2-5
D: NA
CDR3: CATSTGLRRVSQYF
DNA: TGTGCCACCAGCACAGGACTTCGAAGGGTTTCCCAGTACTTC

V: TRBV5-1
size: few
J: TRBJ2-3
D: TRBD1
CDR3: CASRGGDRADTQYF
DNA: TGCGCCAGCAGAGGGGGGGACAGGGCAGATACGCAGTATTTT

V: TRBV3-1
size: few
J: TRBJ2-2
D: NA
CDR3: CASSQAGAVNTGELFF
DNA: TGTGCCAGCAGCCAGGCAGGGGCCGTGAACACCGGGGAGCTGTTTTTT

V: TRBV18
size: NA
J: TRBJ2-7
D: NA
CDR3: CASSPTAIPYEQYF
DNA: TGTGCCAGCTCACCCACAGCTATCCCCTACGAGCAGTACTTC

V: TRBV29-1
size: NA
J: TRBJ2-1
D: NA
CDR3: CSVEGPAGSYNEQFF
DNA: TGCAGCGTTGAAGGGCCAGCGGGCTCCTACAATGAGCAGTTCTTC

V: TRBV5-1
size: few
J: TRBJ2-4
D: TRBD2
CDR3: CASSLAGTSWENIQYF
DNA: TGCGCCAGCAGCTTGGCCGGGACTAGCTGGGAAAACATTCAGTACTTC

V: TRBV5-5
size: NA
J: TRBJ1-1
D: NA
CDR3: CASKPPEGKKVNTEAFF
DNA: TGTGCCAGCAAACCCCCAGAGGGGAAAAAAGTGAACACTGAAGCTTTCTTT

V: TRBV9
size: NA
J: TRBJ2-5
D: TRBD1
CDR3: CASSSPRGETQYF
DNA: TGTGCCAGCAGCTCACCCAGGGGGGAGACCCAGTACTTC

V: TRBV6-1
size: many
J: TRBJ2-1
D: NA
CDR3: CASSRGDLGEQFF
DNA: TGTGCCAGCAGTAGGGGGGACCTGGGGGAGCAGTTCTTC

V: TRBV7-2
size: few
J: TRBJ2-7
D: TRBD2
CDR3: CASSQTSGPSYEQYF
DNA: TGTGCCAGCAGCCAGACTAGCGGGCCTTCCTACGAGCAGTACTTC

V: TRBV11-2
size: NA
J: TRBJ1-2
D: NA
CDR3: CASTFAAGGYTF
DNA: TGTGCCAGCACCTTTGCGGCCGGAGGCTACACCTTC

V: TRBV4-3
size: NA
J: TRBJ2-1
D: NA
CDR3: CASSQVKDEQFF
DNA: TGCGCCAGCAGCCAAGTCAAGGATGAGCAGTTCTTC

V: TRBV29-1
size: once
J: TRBJ2-2
D: NA
CDR3: CSVVDTGGTGELFF
DNA: TGCAGCGTTGTCGACACGGGCGGCACCGGGGAGCTGTTTTTT

V: TRBV15
size: NA
J: TRBJ2-5
D: NA
CDR3: CATSRGAVRETQYF
DNA: TGTGCCACCAGCAGAGGGGCAGTCCGGGAGACCCAGTACTTC

V: TRBV7-3
size: few
J: TRBJ1-1
D: NA
CDR3: CASSDTPRAFF
DNA: TGTGCCAGCAGCGATACCCCCAGAGCTTTCTTT

V: TRBV12-3/TRBV12-4
size: NA
J: TRBJ1-6
D: NA
CDR3: CASSKGASVYSPLHF
DNA: TGTGCCAGCAGTAAAGGGGCCTCAGTCTATTCACCCCTCCACTTT

V: TRBV27
size: few
J: TRBJ2-6
D: NA
CDR3: CASSKISGANVLTF
DNA: TGTGCCAGCAGTAAGATCTCTGGGGCCAACGTCCTGACTTTC

V: TRBV4-3
size: NA
J: TRBJ2-1
D: NA
CDR3: CASSQGLGGNEQFF
DNA: TGCGCCAGCAGCCAAGGTTTAGGGGGGAATGAGCAGTTCTTC

V: TRBV12-3/TRBV12-4
size: many
J: TRBJ1-1
D: NA
CDR3: CASSPLVTEAFF
DNA: TGTGCCAGCAGCCCCCTCGTAACTGAAGCTTTCTTT

V: TRBV7-2
size: NA
J: TRBJ1-5
D: TRBD1
CDR3: CASSLRGTGNQPQHF
DNA: TGTGCCAGCAGCCTGCGCGGGACAGGGAATCAGCCCCAGCATTTT

V: TRBV20-1
size: NA
J: TRBJ1-1
D: NA
CDR3: CSVPGSKNTEAFF
DNA: TGCAGTGTACCCGGGAGCAAGAACACTGAAGCTTTCTTT

V: TRBV5-1
size: few
J: TRBJ2-5
D: NA
CDR3: CASSLVLGNGQETQYF
DNA: TGCGCCAGCAGCTTGGTTCTAGGGAATGGCCAAGAGACCCAGTACTTC

V: TRBV29-1
size: NA
J: TRBJ2-7
D: TRBD1
CDR3: CSAGQGASEQYF
DNA: TGCAGCGCTGGACAGGGGGCGTCCGAGCAGTACTTC

V: TRBV19
size: NA
J: TRBJ2-3
D: TRBD1
CDR3: CASSLDRGGDTQYF
DNA: TGTGCCAGTAGTCTGGACAGGGGGGGAGATACGCAGTATTTT

V: TRBV20-1
size: few
J: TRBJ2-3
D: TRBD2
CDR3: CSASKRGGGDTQYF
DNA: TGCAGTGCTTCAAAGCGGGGGGGCGGAGATACGCAGTATTTT

V: TRBV9
size: few
J: TRBJ2-1
D: TRBD2
CDR3: CASSVGGGPGEQFF
DNA: TGTGCCAGCAGCGTCGGGGGGGGGCCCGGTGAGCAGTTCTTC

V: TRBV5-1
size: NA
J: TRBJ2-7
D: TRBD1
CDR3: CASSLGGTGPSEKQYF
DNA: TGCGCCAGCAGCTTGGGAGGGACAGGCCCTAGTGAAAAGCAGTACTTC

V: TRBV15
size: NA
J: TRBJ1-4
D: NA
CDR3: CATSQATNEKLFF
DNA: TGTGCCACCAGCCAGGCGACTAATGAAAAACTGTTTTTT

V: TRBV6-1
size: NA
J: TRBJ2-3
D: TRBD2
CDR3: CASRGLPLAGGEDTQYF
DNA: TGTGCCAGCAGGGGCCTCCCTCTAGCGGGAGGGGAAGATACGCAGTATTTT

V: TRBV20-1
size: few
J: TRBJ1-1
D: NA
CDR3: CSARTGQRAFF
DNA: TGCAGTGCTAGAACCGGGCAACGAGCTTTCTTT

V: TRBV20-1
size: NA
J: TRBJ2-5
D: NA
CDR3: CSAPRGSGWETQYF
DNA: TGCAGTGCACCGCGAGGCAGTGGGTGGGAGACCCAGTACTTC

V: TRBV7-8
size: many
J: TRBJ2-2
D: NA
CDR3: CASSSRNTGELFF
DNA: TGTGCCAGCAGTTCGAGGAACACCGGGGAGCTGTTTTTT

V: TRBV20-1
size: NA
J: TRBJ2-5
D: TRBD2
CDR3: CSARVPSGETQYF
DNA: TGCAGTGCTAGAGTCCCTAGCGGGGAGACCCAGTACTTC

V: TRBV6-1
size: NA
J: TRBJ2-2
D: NA
CDR3: CASGGLDGGTGELFF
DNA: TGTGCCAGCGGGGGCTTGGACGGCGGCACCGGGGAGCTGTTTTTT

V: TRBV10-3
size: NA
J: TRBJ2-2
D: TRBD2
CDR3: CASRTSGNTGELFF
DNA: TGTGCCTCGCGGACTAGCGGAAACACCGGGGAGCTGTTTTTT

V: TRBV6-1
size: many
J: TRBJ2-7
D: NA
CDR3: CASSTSPVGAYEQYF
DNA: TGTGCCAGCAGTACCTCCCCTGTGGGGGCCTACGAGCAGTACTTC

V: TRBV18
size: few
J: TRBJ2-5
D: NA
CDR3: CASSQTEKETQYF
DNA: TGTGCCAGCTCACAAACAGAAAAAGAGACCCAGTACTTC

V: TRBV20-1
size: NA
J: TRBJ2-7
D: TRBD1
CDR3: CSAREDRNAYEQYF
DNA: TGCAGTGCTAGGGAGGACAGGAACGCCTACGAGCAGTACTTC

V: TRBV9
size: once
J: TRBJ2-3
D: NA
CDR3: CASSVLASSTDTQYF
DNA: TGTGCCAGCAGCGTTTTAGCGTCTAGCACAGATACGCAGTATTTT

V: TRBV10-3
size: few
J: TRBJ2-3
D: NA
CDR3: CAISERRSGITDTQYF
DNA: TGTGCCATCAGTGAGCGGCGGAGTGGAATCACAGATACGCAGTATTTT

V: TRBV6-1
size: few
J: TRBJ2-3
D: NA
CDR3: CASSNSGDTDTQYF
DNA: TGTGCCAGCAGTAATAGCGGAGACACAGATACGCAGTATTTT